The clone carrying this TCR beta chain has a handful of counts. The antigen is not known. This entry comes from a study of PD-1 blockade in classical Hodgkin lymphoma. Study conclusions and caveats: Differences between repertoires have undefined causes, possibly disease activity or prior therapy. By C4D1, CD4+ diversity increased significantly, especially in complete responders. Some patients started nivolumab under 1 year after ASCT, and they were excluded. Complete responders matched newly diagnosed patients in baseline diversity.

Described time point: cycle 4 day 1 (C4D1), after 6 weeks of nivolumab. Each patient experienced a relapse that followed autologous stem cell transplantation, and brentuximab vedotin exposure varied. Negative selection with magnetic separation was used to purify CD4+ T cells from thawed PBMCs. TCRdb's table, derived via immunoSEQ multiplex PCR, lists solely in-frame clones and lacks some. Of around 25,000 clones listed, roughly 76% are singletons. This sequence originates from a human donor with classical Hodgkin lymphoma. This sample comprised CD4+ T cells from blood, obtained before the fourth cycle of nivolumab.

For the CDR3, the DNA is TGCGCCAGCAGCCAGGGACCCACCACCGGGGAGCTGTTTTTT. This sequence encodes CASSQGPTTGELFF. This chain connects TRBV4-3 to TRBJ2-2, with D tentatively TRBD1 or TRBD2 (5 bases each). The CDR3 is made up of 14 amino acids. V was clipped by 3 bases and J by 4 bases, with 9 bases between them. In germline, CDR1 is LGHNA, CDR2 YSLEER.